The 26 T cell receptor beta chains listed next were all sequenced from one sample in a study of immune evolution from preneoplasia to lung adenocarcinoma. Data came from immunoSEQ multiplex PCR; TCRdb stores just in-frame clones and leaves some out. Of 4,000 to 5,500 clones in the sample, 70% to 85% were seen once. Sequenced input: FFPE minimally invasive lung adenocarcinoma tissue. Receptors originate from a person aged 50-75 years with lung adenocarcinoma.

For the CDR3, the DNA is TGTGCCAGCAGTTATACTAGCGGGAGGTCGAATGAGCAGTTCTTC. Protein product: CASSYTSGRSNEQFF. The chain couples TRBV25-1 to TRBJ2-1; 12 nucleotides agree with TRBD2. Germline V lookup: CDR1 MGHDK, CDR2 SYGVNS. The CDR3 covers 15 residues. J lost 7 bases, V lost 5 bases, and 6 bases had no gene match.

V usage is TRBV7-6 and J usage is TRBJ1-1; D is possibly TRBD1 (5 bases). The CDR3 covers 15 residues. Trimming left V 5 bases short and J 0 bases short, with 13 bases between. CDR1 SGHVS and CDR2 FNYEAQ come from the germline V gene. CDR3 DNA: TGTGCCAGCAGCCCACAGGAGCTCATGAACACTGAAGCTTTCTTT. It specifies CASSPQELMNTEAFF.

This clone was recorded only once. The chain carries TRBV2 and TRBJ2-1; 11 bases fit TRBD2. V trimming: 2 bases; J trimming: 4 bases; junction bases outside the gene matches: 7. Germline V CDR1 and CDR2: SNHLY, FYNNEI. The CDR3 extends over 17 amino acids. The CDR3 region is CASSERGGTSGYNEQFF. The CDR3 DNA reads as TGTGCCAGCAGTGAAAGAGGAGGGACTAGCGGTTACAATGAGCAGTTCTTC.

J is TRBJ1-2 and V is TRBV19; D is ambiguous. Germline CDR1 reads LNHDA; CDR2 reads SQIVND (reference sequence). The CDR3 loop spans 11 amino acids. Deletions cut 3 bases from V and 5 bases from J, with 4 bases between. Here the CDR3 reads CASSIEYGYTF. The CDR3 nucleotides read TGTGCCAGTAGTATCGAGTATGGCTACACCTTC. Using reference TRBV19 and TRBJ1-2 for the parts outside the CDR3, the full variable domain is DGGITQSPKYLFRKEGQNVTLSCEQNLNHDAMYWYRQDPGQGLRLIYYSQIVNDFQKGDIAEGYSVSREKKESFPLTVTSAQKNPTAFYLCASSIEYGYTFGSGTRLTVV.

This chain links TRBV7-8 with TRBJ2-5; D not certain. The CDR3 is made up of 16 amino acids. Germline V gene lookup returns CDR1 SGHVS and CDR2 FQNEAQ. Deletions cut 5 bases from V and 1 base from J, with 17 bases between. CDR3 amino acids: CASSPQVLAGQETQYF. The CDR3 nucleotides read TGTGCCAGCAGCCCACAAGTCCTGGCTGGCCAAGAGACCCAGTACTTC. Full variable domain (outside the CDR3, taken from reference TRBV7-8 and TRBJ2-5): GAGVSQSPRYKVAKRGQDVALRCDPISGHVSLFWYQQALGQGPEFLTYFQNEAQLDKSGLPSDRFFAERPEGSVSTLKIQRTQQEDSAVYLCASSPQVLAGQETQYFGPGTRLLVL.

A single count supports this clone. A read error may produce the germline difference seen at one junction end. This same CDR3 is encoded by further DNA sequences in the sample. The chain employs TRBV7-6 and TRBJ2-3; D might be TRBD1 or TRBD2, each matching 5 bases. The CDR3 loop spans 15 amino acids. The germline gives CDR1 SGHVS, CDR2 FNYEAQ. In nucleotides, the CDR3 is TGTGCCAGCACCTTAGTTCCAGGGAGAACAGATACGCAGTATTTT. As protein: CASTLVPGRTDTQYF.

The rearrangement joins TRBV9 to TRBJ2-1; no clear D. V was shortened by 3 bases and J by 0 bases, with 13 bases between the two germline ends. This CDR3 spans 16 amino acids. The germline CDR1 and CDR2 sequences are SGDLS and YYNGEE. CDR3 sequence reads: CASSGYWGDSYNEQFF. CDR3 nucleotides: TGTGCCAGCAGCGGTTATTGGGGTGACTCCTACAATGAGCAGTTCTTC.

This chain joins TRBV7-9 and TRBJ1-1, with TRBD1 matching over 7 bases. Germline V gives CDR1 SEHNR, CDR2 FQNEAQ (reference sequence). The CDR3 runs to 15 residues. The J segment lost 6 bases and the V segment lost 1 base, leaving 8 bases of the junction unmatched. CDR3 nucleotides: TGTGCCAGCAGCTTAGGAGGGGGCGTGGGCGCTGAAGCTTTCTTT. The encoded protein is CASSLGGGVGAEAFF.

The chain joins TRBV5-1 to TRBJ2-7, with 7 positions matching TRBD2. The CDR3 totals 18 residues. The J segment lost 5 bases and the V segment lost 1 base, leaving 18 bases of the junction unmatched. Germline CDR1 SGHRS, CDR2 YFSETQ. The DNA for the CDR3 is TGCGCCAGCAGCTTGCGCGCCCCTTTTATTGGGGGGGTGGACGAGCAGTACTTC. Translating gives CASSLRAPFIGGVDEQYF.

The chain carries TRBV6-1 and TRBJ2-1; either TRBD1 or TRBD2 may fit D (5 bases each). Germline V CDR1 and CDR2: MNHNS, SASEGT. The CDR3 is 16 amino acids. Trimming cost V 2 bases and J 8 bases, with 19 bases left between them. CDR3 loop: CASSESRDPRVDEQFF. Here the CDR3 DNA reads TGTGCCAGCAGTGAAAGTCGGGACCCTAGGGTAGATGAGCAGTTCTTC.

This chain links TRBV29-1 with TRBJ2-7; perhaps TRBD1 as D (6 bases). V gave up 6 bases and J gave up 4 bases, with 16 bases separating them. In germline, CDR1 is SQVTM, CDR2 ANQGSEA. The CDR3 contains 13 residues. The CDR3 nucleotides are TGCAGCGTCGGACAGACCTATGGGTACGAGCAGTACTTC. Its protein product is CSVGQTYGYEQYF.

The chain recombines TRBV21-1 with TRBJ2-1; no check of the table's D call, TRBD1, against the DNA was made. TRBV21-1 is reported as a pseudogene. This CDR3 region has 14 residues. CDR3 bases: TGTGCCATCCTATGGGGGCGACCCTACAATGAGCAGTTCTTC. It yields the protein CAILWGRPYNEQFF.

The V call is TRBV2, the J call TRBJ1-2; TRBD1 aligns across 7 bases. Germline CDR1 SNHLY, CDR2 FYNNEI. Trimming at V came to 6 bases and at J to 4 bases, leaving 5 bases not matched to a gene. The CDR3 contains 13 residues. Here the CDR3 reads CASRVTGPYGYTF. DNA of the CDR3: TGTGCCAGCAGGGTGACAGGGCCCTATGGCTACACCTTC.

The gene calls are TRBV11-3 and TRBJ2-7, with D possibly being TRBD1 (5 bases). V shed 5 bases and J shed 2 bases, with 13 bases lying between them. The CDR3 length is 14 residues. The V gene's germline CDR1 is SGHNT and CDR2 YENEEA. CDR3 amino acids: CASSPGHLPYEQYF. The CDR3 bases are TGTGCCAGCAGCCCCGGACATCTTCCCTACGAGCAGTACTTC. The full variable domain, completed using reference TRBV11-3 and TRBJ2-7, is EAGVVQSPRYKIIEKKQPVAFWCNPISGHNTLYWYLQNLGQGPELLIRYENEEAVDDSQLPKDRFSAERLKGVDSTLKIQPAELGDSAVYLCASSPGHLPYEQYFGPGTRLTVT.

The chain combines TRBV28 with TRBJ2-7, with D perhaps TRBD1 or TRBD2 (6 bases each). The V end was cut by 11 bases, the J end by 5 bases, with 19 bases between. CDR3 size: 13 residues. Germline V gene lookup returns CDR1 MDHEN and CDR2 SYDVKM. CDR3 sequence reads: CASTRGARDEQYF. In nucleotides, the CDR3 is TGTGCCTCGACAAGGGGGGCGCGAGACGAGCAGTACTTC.

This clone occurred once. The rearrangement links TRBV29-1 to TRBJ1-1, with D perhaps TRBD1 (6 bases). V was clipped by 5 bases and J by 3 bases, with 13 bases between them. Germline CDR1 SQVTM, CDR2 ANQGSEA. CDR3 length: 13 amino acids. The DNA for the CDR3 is TGCAGCGTTAACGGGGGCCCGTACACTGAAGCTTTCTTT. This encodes CSVNGGPYTEAFF.

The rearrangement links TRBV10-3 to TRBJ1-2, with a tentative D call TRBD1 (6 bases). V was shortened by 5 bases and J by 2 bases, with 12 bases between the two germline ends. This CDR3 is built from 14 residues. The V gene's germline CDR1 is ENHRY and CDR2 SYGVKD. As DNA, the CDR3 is TGTGCCATCAGTCCAGGGGAAGGAAACTATGGCTACACCTTC. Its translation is CAISPGEGNYGYTF.

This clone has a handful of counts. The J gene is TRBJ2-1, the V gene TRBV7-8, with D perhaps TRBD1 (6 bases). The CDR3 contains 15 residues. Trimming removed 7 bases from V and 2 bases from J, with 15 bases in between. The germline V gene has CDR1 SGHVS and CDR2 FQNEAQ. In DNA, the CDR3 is TGTGCCAGCACCCACAGGGAAGGTCCCTACAATGAGCAGTTCTTC. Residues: CASTHREGPYNEQFF.

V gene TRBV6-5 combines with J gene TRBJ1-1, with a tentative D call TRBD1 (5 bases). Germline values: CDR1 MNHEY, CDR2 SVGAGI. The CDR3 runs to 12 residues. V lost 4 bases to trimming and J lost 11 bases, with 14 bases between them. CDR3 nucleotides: TGTGCCAGCAGTTCCCTCCGGGGGACCGCTTTCTTT. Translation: CASSSLRGTAFF.

The CDR3 loop is CSAPIRDTQYF. The CDR3 nucleotides are TGCAGTGCCCCCATAAGAGATACGCAGTATTTT. The chain couples TRBV20-1 to TRBJ2-3; D remains ambiguous. This CDR3 contains 11 residues. The V end was cut by 6 bases, the J end by 5 bases, with 9 bases between. Per the germline V gene, CDR1 is DFQATT and CDR2 is SNEGSKA (reference sequence).

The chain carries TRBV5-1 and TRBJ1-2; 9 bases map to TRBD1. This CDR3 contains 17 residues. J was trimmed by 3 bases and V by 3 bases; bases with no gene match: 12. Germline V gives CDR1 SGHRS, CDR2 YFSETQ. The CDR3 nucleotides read TGCGCCAGCAGCTCGGATCCGGGACAGGGCTTTGACTATGGCTACACCTTC. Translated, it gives CASSSDPGQGFDYGYTF.

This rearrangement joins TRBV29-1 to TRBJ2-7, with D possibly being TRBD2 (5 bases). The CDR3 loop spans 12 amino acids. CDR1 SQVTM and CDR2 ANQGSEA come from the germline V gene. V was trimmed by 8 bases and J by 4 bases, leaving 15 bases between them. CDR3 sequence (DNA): TGCAGCTTCCGCCTCGGGAATTACGAGCAGTACTTC. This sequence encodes CSFRLGNYEQYF.

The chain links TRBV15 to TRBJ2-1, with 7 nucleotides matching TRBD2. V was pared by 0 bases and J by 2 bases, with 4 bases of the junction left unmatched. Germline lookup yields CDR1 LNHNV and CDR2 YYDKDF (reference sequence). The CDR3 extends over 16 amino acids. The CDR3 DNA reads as TGTGCCACCAGCAGAGATGGGGGAGGGACCTACAATGAGCAGTTCTTC. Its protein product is CATSRDGGGTYNEQFF.

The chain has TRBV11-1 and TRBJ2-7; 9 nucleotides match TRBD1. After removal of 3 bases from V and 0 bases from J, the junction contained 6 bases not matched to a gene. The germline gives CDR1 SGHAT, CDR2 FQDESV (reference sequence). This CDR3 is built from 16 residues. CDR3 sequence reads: CASSLGTGSRSYEQYF. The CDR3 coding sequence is TGTGCCAGCAGCTTGGGGACAGGGTCCCGCTCCTACGAGCAGTACTTC.

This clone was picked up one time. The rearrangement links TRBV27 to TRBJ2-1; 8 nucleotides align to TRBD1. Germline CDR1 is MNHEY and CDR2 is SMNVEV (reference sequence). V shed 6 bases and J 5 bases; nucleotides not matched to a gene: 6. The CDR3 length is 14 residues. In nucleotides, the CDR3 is TGTGCCAGCAGCACTAGGACAGGGCACAATGAGCAGTTCTTC. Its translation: CASSTRTGHNEQFF.

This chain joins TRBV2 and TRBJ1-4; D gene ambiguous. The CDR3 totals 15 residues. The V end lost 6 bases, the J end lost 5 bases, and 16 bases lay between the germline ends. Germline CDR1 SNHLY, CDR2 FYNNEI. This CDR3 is CASRKNRDFNEKLFF. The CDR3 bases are TGTGCCAGCAGAAAAAACCGGGATTTCAATGAAAAACTGTTTTTT.